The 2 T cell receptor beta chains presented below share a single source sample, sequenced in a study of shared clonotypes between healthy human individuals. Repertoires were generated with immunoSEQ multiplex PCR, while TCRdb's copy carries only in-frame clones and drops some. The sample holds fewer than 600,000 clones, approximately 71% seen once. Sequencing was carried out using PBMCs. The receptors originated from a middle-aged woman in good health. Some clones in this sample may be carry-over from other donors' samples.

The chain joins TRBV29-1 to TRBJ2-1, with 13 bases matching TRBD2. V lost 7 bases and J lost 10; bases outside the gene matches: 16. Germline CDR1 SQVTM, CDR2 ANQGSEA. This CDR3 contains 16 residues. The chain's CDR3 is CSADWGGTSGKREQFF. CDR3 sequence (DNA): TGCAGCGCCGATTGGGGCGGGACTAGCGGGAAACGGGAGCAGTTCTTC.

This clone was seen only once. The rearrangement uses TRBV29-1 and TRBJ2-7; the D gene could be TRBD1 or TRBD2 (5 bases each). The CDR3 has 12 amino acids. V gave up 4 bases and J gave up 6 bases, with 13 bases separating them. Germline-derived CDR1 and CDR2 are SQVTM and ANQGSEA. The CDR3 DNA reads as TGCAGCGTTGCCCAGGGAGTGGGCGAGCAGTACTTC. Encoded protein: CSVAQGVGEQYF.